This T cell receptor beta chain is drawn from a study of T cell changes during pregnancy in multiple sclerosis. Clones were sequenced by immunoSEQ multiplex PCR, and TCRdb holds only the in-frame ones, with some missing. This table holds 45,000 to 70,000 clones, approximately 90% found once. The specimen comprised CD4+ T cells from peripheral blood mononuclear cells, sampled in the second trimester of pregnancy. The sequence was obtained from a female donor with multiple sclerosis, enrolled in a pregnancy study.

The CDR3 DNA reads as TGTGCCAGCAGCGTAGGCAGGGAGGGTTCACCCCTCCACTTT. Translated: CASSVGREGSPLHF. The chain carries TRBV9 and TRBJ1-6, with D possibly being TRBD1 (5 bases). Germline V CDR1 and CDR2: SGDLS, YYNGEE. This CDR3 region has 14 residues. V lost 0 bases, J lost 9 bases, and 10 bases lay in between.